This is a list of T cell receptor beta chains from one sample in a study of CD8+CD57+ T cells in acquired aplastic anemia. MiXCR, run by TCRdb on the reads, gives a single entry per CDR3 protein. The table lists 210,000 or so distinct CDR3 sequences, under 55% of them singletons, with about 20% in the top ten. Sequenced: sorted CD4+, CD8+, or CD8+CD57+ T cells (not recorded which) from PBMCs. These receptors were taken from a human donor with aplastic anemia. CDR3s include the opening cysteine and the closing phenylalanine or tryptophan. Each record gives: clone size, J gene, D gene, V gene, CDR3 DNA, CDR3 protein. The D gene is left open where the match is weak. Clone size is given for some rows only: seen once, a few or many times, or a class if the clone is expanded.

clone size: few
J gene: TRBJ2-7
D gene: NA
V gene: TRBV20-1
CDR3 DNA: TGCAGTGTCGCGGACACCTACGAGCAGTACTTC
CDR3 protein: CSVADTYEQYF

clone size: NA
J gene: TRBJ1-3
D gene: NA
V gene: TRBV20-1
CDR3 DNA: TGCAGTGCTAGAAACAAGGGAAACACCATATATTTT
CDR3 protein: CSARNKGNTIYF

clone size: NA
J gene: TRBJ1-1
D gene: NA
V gene: TRBV19
CDR3 DNA: TGTGCCAGTAGTATTACAAGCAACACTGAAGCTTTCTTT
CDR3 protein: CASSITSNTEAFF

clone size: once
J gene: TRBJ2-5
D gene: NA
V gene: TRBV20-1
CDR3 DNA: TGCAGTGCTAGAGATGAGGGGGGGGAGCGAGAGACCCAGTACTTC
CDR3 protein: CSARDEGGERETQYF

clone size: NA
J gene: TRBJ1-5
D gene: TRBD1
V gene: TRBV2
CDR3 DNA: TGTGCCAGCAGTTTACAGGGGATTAGCAATCAGCCCCAGCATTTT
CDR3 protein: CASSLQGISNQPQHF

clone size: NA
J gene: TRBJ2-2
D gene: NA
V gene: TRBV7-9
CDR3 DNA: TGTGCCAGCATCAGAGGCAGCACCGGGGAGCTGTTTTTT
CDR3 protein: CASIRGSTGELFF

clone size: NA
J gene: TRBJ1-1
D gene: NA
V gene: TRBV19
CDR3 DNA: NA
CDR3 protein: CASSQQGGEEQYFGPGTEAFF

clone size: many
J gene: TRBJ1-6
D gene: TRBD1
V gene: TRBV20-1
CDR3 DNA: TGCAGTGCTAGCTCGGCAGGGGGCGATTCACCCCTCCACTTT
CDR3 protein: CSASSAGGDSPLHF

clone size: many
J gene: TRBJ2-7
D gene: NA
V gene: TRBV18
CDR3 DNA: TGTGCCAGCTCACCCGACAGGAGCTCCTACGAGCAGTACTTC
CDR3 protein: CASSPDRSSYEQYF

clone size: many
J gene: TRBJ2-1
D gene: TRBD2
V gene: TRBV2
CDR3 DNA: TGTGCCAGCAGTGCTCGGGGAGGGGTCTACGATGAGCAGTTCTTC
CDR3 protein: CASSARGGVYDEQFF

clone size: NA
J gene: TRBJ2-5
D gene: TRBD2
V gene: TRBV7-3
CDR3 DNA: TGTGCCAGCAGCTTAAGTCTAGCGGGAGGAGAGACCCAGTACTTC
CDR3 protein: CASSLSLAGGETQYF

clone size: NA
J gene: TRBJ2-7
D gene: NA
V gene: TRBV20-1
CDR3 DNA: TGCAGTGCTAGAGTAGGGCAGGGGGGTTCCTACGAGCAGTACTTC
CDR3 protein: CSARVGQGGSYEQYF

clone size: NA
J gene: TRBJ1-2
D gene: NA
V gene: TRBV5-6
CDR3 DNA: TGTGCCAGCAGATACGGACGCGCTAACTATGGCTACACCTTC
CDR3 protein: CASRYGRANYGYTF

clone size: NA
J gene: TRBJ1-3
D gene: NA
V gene: TRBV6-1
CDR3 DNA: TGTGCCAGCATCTCGAATCTATTTAGCTCTGGAAACACCATATATTTT
CDR3 protein: CASISNLFSSGNTIYF

clone size: few
J gene: TRBJ1-1
D gene: NA
V gene: TRBV2
CDR3 DNA: TGTGCCACCCTAAATCTGTTGAGCGAGCACACTGAAGCTTTCTTT
CDR3 protein: CATLNLLSEHTEAFF

clone size: NA
J gene: TRBJ2-7
D gene: NA
V gene: TRBV24-1
CDR3 DNA: TGTGCCACCAGTGATTCGGGACTCGACGAGCAGTACTTC
CDR3 protein: CATSDSGLDEQYF

clone size: NA
J gene: TRBJ2-7
D gene: NA
V gene: TRBV3-2
CDR3 DNA: TGTGCCAGCAGCCGTAGGGACATTTACTACGAGCAGTACTTC
CDR3 protein: CASSRRDIYYEQYF

clone size: once
J gene: TRBJ2-7
D gene: TRBD2
V gene: TRBV6-5
CDR3 DNA: TGTGCCGCAGGAGCGGGAGTGTCCTACGAGCAGTACTTC
CDR3 protein: CAAGAGVSYEQYF

clone size: few
J gene: TRBJ2-6
D gene: NA
V gene: TRBV29-1
CDR3 DNA: TGCAGCGTTGACACGTCGTCTGGGGCCAACGTCCTGACTTTC
CDR3 protein: CSVDTSSGANVLTF

clone size: NA
J gene: TRBJ2-7
D gene: TRBD1
V gene: TRBV7-9
CDR3 DNA: TGTGCCAGCAGCCCGGGGACAGGGATCAACGAGCAGTACTTC
CDR3 protein: CASSPGTGINEQYF

clone size: few
J gene: TRBJ1-1
D gene: NA
V gene: TRBV6-5
CDR3 DNA: TGTGCCAGCAGTTATCCCCCTGACAGTCCGGGGATTGACTGTGAAGCTTTCTTT
CDR3 protein: CASSYPPDSPGIDCEAFF

clone size: many
J gene: TRBJ1-1
D gene: NA
V gene: TRBV6-5
CDR3 DNA: TGTGCCAGCAGGTGGAATAGAAGGACTGAAGCTTTCTTT
CDR3 protein: CASRWNRRTEAFF

clone size: once
J gene: TRBJ2-1
D gene: NA
V gene: TRBV6-7
CDR3 DNA: TGTGCCAGCAGTTACTCGCCGCTAGTTCCCCTTTACAATGAGCAGTTCTTC
CDR3 protein: CASSYSPLVPLYNEQFF

clone size: NA
J gene: TRBJ1-6
D gene: TRBD1
V gene: TRBV7-9
CDR3 DNA: TGTGCCAGCAGCTTAGGGACAGGGAGTTCTTCACCCCTCCACTTT
CDR3 protein: CASSLGTGSSSPLHF

clone size: NA
J gene: TRBJ2-3
D gene: TRBD1
V gene: TRBV10-1
CDR3 DNA: TGCGCCAGCAGTCCGACAGGGACGGCGCAGTATTTT
CDR3 protein: CASSPTGTAQYF

clone size: many
J gene: TRBJ2-7
D gene: TRBD1
V gene: TRBV19
CDR3 DNA: TGTGCCAGTAGTTCTCAACAGCTCCGGGACAGGTCCTACGAGCAGTACTTC
CDR3 protein: CASSSQQLRDRSYEQYF

clone size: many
J gene: TRBJ1-1
D gene: NA
V gene: TRBV6-5
CDR3 DNA: TGTGCCAGCAGCCGTGCCGGGGGGGGTGATAATACTGAAGCTTTCTTT
CDR3 protein: CASSRAGGGDNTEAFF

clone size: NA
J gene: TRBJ2-2
D gene: TRBD1
V gene: TRBV2
CDR3 DNA: TGTGCCAGCGAAGGGACAGGGACGGACACCGGGGAGCTGTTTTTT
CDR3 protein: CASEGTGTDTGELFF

clone size: many
J gene: TRBJ2-5
D gene: NA
V gene: TRBV7-9
CDR3 DNA: TGTGCCAGCAGCTTAGATCCAGGGAGAGAAGAGACCCAGTACTTC
CDR3 protein: CASSLDPGREETQYF

clone size: NA
J gene: TRBJ2-3
D gene: TRBD1
V gene: TRBV19
CDR3 DNA: TGTGCCAGTAGCGACAGGGGGCGCGAGGCAGATACGCAGTATTTT
CDR3 protein: CASSDRGREADTQYF

clone size: NA
J gene: TRBJ1-6
D gene: NA
V gene: TRBV14
CDR3 DNA: TGTGCCAGCAGCCAAGGAGGTTATAATTCACCCCTCCACTTT
CDR3 protein: CASSQGGYNSPLHF

clone size: NA
J gene: TRBJ1-5
D gene: NA
V gene: TRBV20-1
CDR3 DNA: TGCAGTGTCGAGACTAGCGGGGCGAACAATGAGCCCCAGCATTTT
CDR3 protein: CSVETSGANNEPQHF

clone size: many
J gene: TRBJ1-5
D gene: TRBD1
V gene: TRBV6-2/TRBV6-3
CDR3 DNA: TGTGCCAGCAGCCCAGACAGGGGGTCCAATCAGCCCCAGCATTTT
CDR3 protein: CASSPDRGSNQPQHF

clone size: once
J gene: TRBJ1-2
D gene: TRBD1
V gene: TRBV6-6
CDR3 DNA: TGTGCCAGCAGTTACTCGGGACAGGGTGACAACTATGGCTACACCTTC
CDR3 protein: CASSYSGQGDNYGYTF

clone size: many
J gene: TRBJ2-5
D gene: TRBD2
V gene: TRBV11-2
CDR3 DNA: TGTGCCAGCAGCCCTGTGGGATTAGCGGGGGGAGAGACCCAGTACTTC
CDR3 protein: CASSPVGLAGGETQYF

clone size: NA
J gene: TRBJ1-2
D gene: TRBD1
V gene: TRBV24-1
CDR3 DNA: TGTGCCACCAAGTCCAGCACACAGGGGCTCGACTATGGCTACACCTTC
CDR3 protein: CATKSSTQGLDYGYTF

clone size: NA
J gene: TRBJ2-3
D gene: TRBD2
V gene: TRBV5-1
CDR3 DNA: TGCGCCAGCAGCTCCCAGACTAGCGGGGGGGTCCGGGATACGCAGTATTTT
CDR3 protein: CASSSQTSGGVRDTQYF

clone size: few
J gene: TRBJ1-3
D gene: NA
V gene: TRBV28
CDR3 DNA: TGTGCCAGCAGTCTCGACAGCAGAAACACCATATATTTT
CDR3 protein: CASSLDSRNTIYF

clone size: NA
J gene: TRBJ1-3
D gene: TRBD1
V gene: TRBV15
CDR3 DNA: TGTGCCACCAGCAGAGATCTCGGACAGGGTGGAAACACCATATATTTT
CDR3 protein: CATSRDLGQGGNTIYF

clone size: many
J gene: TRBJ1-1
D gene: NA
V gene: TRBV12-3/TRBV12-4
CDR3 DNA: TGTGCCAGCAGTTTAGGGGGAATGAACACTGAAGCTTTCTTT
CDR3 protein: CASSLGGMNTEAFF

clone size: few
J gene: TRBJ1-2
D gene: NA
V gene: TRBV18
CDR3 DNA: TGTGCCAGCTCACCTACAGCCGATGTTGGCTACACCTTC
CDR3 protein: CASSPTADVGYTF

clone size: NA
J gene: TRBJ1-1
D gene: TRBD1
V gene: TRBV7-8
CDR3 DNA: TGTGCCAGCAGTACACACTCGGACAGGAGCACTGAAGCTTTCTTT
CDR3 protein: CASSTHSDRSTEAFF

clone size: NA
J gene: TRBJ1-2
D gene: TRBD1
V gene: TRBV12-3/TRBV12-4
CDR3 DNA: TGTGCCAGCAGTTTAGGTGACAGGGGGCTTAACTATGGCTACACCTTC
CDR3 protein: CASSLGDRGLNYGYTF

clone size: few
J gene: TRBJ1-4
D gene: NA
V gene: TRBV12-3/TRBV12-4
CDR3 DNA: TGTGCCAGCAGTTTATCTGCGAGTGATGGGAAACTGTTTTTT
CDR3 protein: CASSLSASDGKLFF

clone size: many
J gene: TRBJ1-4
D gene: NA
V gene: TRBV25-1
CDR3 DNA: TGTGCCAGCAGGCAGGGGTTTAATGAAAAACTGTTTTTT
CDR3 protein: CASRQGFNEKLFF

clone size: NA
J gene: TRBJ2-3
D gene: NA
V gene: TRBV29-1
CDR3 DNA: TGCAGCGTTCTCCCCGGGGGCACAGATACGCAGTATTTT
CDR3 protein: CSVLPGGTDTQYF

clone size: NA
J gene: TRBJ2-5
D gene: NA
V gene: TRBV19
CDR3 DNA: TGTGCCAGTAGTGAGGGGGGGCACCGCGAGACCCAGTACTTC
CDR3 protein: CASSEGGHRETQYF

clone size: many
J gene: TRBJ1-1
D gene: NA
V gene: TRBV19
CDR3 DNA: TGTGCCAGTAGTATAGATGGCCAGAACACTGAAGCTTTCTTT
CDR3 protein: CASSIDGQNTEAFF

clone size: many
J gene: TRBJ2-7
D gene: TRBD2
V gene: TRBV6-1
CDR3 DNA: TGTGCCAGCAGTGCTGAAGCGGGGGCGACCTACGAGCAGTACTTC
CDR3 protein: CASSAEAGATYEQYF

clone size: many
J gene: TRBJ2-5
D gene: NA
V gene: TRBV7-3
CDR3 DNA: TGTGCCAGCAGCCCCCGGGACAACCAAGAGACCCAGTACTTC
CDR3 protein: CASSPRDNQETQYF

clone size: NA
J gene: TRBJ2-7
D gene: NA
V gene: TRBV7-2
CDR3 DNA: TGTGCCAGCAGCACCCAACTCTACGAGCAGTACTTC
CDR3 protein: CASSTQLYEQYF